This is a list of T cell receptor beta chains from one sample in a study of blood T cell repertoires in COVID-19. Using immunoSEQ multiplex PCR, the repertoire was profiled, and TCRdb retains in-frame clones only, with some absent. Of over 35,000 clones detected, 70% to 90% appear once; the ten largest clones hold roughly 9.7%. The sequencing sample was made of peripheral blood. These receptors originate from a human donor in a cohort sampled during active COVID-19. The CDR3 runs from the conserved cysteine through the conserved F or W. The D gene is left open where the match is weak. Not every row has a clone size; where given, it reads once, few, many or a size class.

TRBJ2-5,NA,TRBV4-1,once,14,TGCGCCAGCAGCCAACTCGGTTTTATGGAGACCCAGTACTTC,CASSQLGFMETQYF
TRBJ2-5,TRBD2,TRBV6-6,NA,15,TGTGCCAGCAGTTTCGAGCGGGGGCTGTTGGAGACCCAGTACTTC,CASSFERGLLETQYF
TRBJ1-1,NA,TRBV2,NA,14,TGTGCCAGCAGTGAACTTGGCCCTTCCAAACGAGCTTTCTTT,CASSELGPSKRAFF
TRBJ2-7,TRBD2,TRBV5-1,once,15,TGCGCCAGCAGCTCGACTAGCGGGAGGGCCTACGAGCAGTACTTC,CASSSTSGRAYEQYF
TRBJ2-5,NA,TRBV6-1,NA,12,TGTGCCAGCAGTGAAATCTTCCAGACCCAGTACTTC,CASSEIFQTQYF
TRBJ1-6,TRBD1,TRBV6-5,NA,14,TGTGCCAGCAGCCCACAGGGGGCTAATTCACCCCTCCACTTT,CASSPQGANSPLHF
TRBJ1-1,NA,TRBV5-5,NA,14,TGTGCCAGCAGCTTGGAACAGGGGAACACTGAAGCTTTCTTT,CASSLEQGNTEAFF
TRBJ2-6,NA,TRBV7-3,NA,14,TGTGCCAGCAGCTTAGAGTCTGGGGCCAACGTCCTGACTTTC,CASSLESGANVLTF
TRBJ2-3,TRBD2,TRBV11-3,NA,16,TGTGCCAGCAGCTTGACTAGCGGGACGGGCACAGATACGCAGTATTTT,CASSLTSGTGTDTQYF
TRBJ1-1,NA,TRBV19,NA,17,TGTGCCAGTAGTATTAATCCCCCACAAAACACAGGGCAAGAAGCTTTCTTT,CASSINPPQNTGQEAFF
TRBJ2-2,TRBD1,TRBV2,NA,13,TGTGCCAGCAGTGACAGGGGGATCGGGGAGCTGTTTTTT,CASSDRGIGELFF
TRBJ1-6,NA,TRBV5-1,NA,15,TGCGCCAGCAGACAATGGTCGTTGGATAATTCACCCCTCCACTTT,CASRQWSLDNSPLHF
TRBJ1-4,TRBD1,TRBV18,NA,15,TGTGCCAGCTCATCGGGAGGGGGCACTAATGAAAAACTGTTTTTT,CASSSGGGTNEKLFF
TRBJ2-3,NA,TRBV18,NA,14,TGTGCCAGCTCACCACCGACAGGCCGAGATACGCAGTATTTT,CASSPPTGRDTQYF
TRBJ2-1,NA,TRBV11-3,NA,12,TGTGCCAGCAGCGAAGAGAACAATGAGCAGTTCTTC,CASSEENNEQFF
TRBJ1-5,TRBD1,TRBV7-6,NA,15,TGTGCCAGCAGCCTGGGACAGGGCAGCAATCAGCCCCAGCATTTT,CASSLGQGSNQPQHF
TRBJ1-2,TRBD1,TRBV6-6,NA,12,TGTGCCAGCAGTCCAGACAGGGAAGGCTACACCTTC,CASSPDREGYTF
TRBJ1-1,TRBD1,TRBV9,NA,16,TGTGCCAGCAGCGTATCCCCGGACAGGAGGAACACTGAAGCTTTCTTT,CASSVSPDRRNTEAFF
TRBJ2-5,TRBD1,TRBV5-4,NA,15,TGTGCCAGCAGCTTGGAGGGACAGGGGCAAGAGACCCAGTACTTC,CASSLEGQGQETQYF
TRBJ2-1,TRBD2,TRBV7-3,NA,16,TGTGCCAGCAGCTCTTCGGGGGGACTCTCCTACAATGAGCAGTTCTTC,CASSSSGGLSYNEQFF